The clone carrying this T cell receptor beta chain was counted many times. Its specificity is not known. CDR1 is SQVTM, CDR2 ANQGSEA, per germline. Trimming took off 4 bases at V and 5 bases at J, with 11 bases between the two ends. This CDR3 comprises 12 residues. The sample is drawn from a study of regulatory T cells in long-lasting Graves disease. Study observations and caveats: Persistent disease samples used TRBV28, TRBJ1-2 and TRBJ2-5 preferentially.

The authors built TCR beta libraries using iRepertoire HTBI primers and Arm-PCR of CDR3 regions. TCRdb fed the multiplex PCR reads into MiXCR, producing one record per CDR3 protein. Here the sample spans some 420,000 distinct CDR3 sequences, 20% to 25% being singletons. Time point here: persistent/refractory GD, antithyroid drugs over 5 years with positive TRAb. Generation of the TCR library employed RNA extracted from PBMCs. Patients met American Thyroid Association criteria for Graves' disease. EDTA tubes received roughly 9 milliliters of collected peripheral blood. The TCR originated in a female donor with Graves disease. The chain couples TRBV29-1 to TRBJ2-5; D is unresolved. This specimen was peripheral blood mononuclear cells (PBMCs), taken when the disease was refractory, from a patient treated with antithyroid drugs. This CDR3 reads CSVGSNQETQYF. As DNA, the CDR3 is TGCAGCGTTGGGTCCAATCAGGAGACCCAGTACTTC.